The clone carrying this T cell receptor beta chain was seen only a few times. Each CDR3 protein is one row after TCRdb ran MiXCR on the RACE reads. The sample holds roughly 60,000 distinct CDR3 sequences, over 10% seen once. This specimen belongs to a study of human T cells and chemical hapten exposure. In the study overall: Subjects had 2% DPC placed on about 2 cm by about 2 cm of upper inner arm skin for sensitization.

J was trimmed by 2 bases and V by 3 bases; bases with no gene match: 11. The germline V gene has CDR1 KGHSH and CDR2 LQKENI. This CDR3 has 17 amino acids. The time point was: patch test 3, about 24 weeks after DPC sensitization. Regarding treatment: therapeutic diphenylcyclopropenone sensitization with weekly scalp DPC. This clonotype was obtained from a man aged 25 to 40 with alopecia areata. Some clones in this sample may be carry-over from other donors' samples. The sample was whole blood, taken in connection with sensitization to the hapten diphenylcyclopropenone (DPC). The V and J genes are TRBV18 and TRBJ1-2; 8 bases fit TRBD1. The CDR3 nucleotides are TGTGCCAGCTCACCGACAAAAGGACAGGGCGCCAACTATGGCTACACCTTC. This codes for CASSPTKGQGANYGYTF. Full variable domain (outside the CDR3, taken from reference TRBV18 and TRBJ1-2): NAGVMQNPRHLVRRRGQEARLRCSPMKGHSHVYWYRQLPEEGLKFMVYLQKENIIDESGMPKERFSAEFPKEGPSILRIQQVVRGDSAAYFCASSPTKGQGANYGYTFGSGTRLTVV.